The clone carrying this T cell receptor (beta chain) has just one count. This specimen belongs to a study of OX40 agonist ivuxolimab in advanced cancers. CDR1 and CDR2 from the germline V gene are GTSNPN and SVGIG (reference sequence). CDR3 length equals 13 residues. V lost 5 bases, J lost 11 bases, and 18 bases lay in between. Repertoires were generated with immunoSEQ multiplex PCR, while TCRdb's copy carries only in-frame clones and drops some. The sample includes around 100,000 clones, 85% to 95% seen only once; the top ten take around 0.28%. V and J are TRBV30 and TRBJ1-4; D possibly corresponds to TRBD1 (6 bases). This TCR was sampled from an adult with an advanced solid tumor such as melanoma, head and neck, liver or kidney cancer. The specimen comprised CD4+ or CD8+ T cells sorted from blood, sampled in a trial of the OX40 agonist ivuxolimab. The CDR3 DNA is TGTGCCTGGGGCCAACAGGGCGTCGGGAAACTGTTTTTT. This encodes CAWGQQGVGKLFF.